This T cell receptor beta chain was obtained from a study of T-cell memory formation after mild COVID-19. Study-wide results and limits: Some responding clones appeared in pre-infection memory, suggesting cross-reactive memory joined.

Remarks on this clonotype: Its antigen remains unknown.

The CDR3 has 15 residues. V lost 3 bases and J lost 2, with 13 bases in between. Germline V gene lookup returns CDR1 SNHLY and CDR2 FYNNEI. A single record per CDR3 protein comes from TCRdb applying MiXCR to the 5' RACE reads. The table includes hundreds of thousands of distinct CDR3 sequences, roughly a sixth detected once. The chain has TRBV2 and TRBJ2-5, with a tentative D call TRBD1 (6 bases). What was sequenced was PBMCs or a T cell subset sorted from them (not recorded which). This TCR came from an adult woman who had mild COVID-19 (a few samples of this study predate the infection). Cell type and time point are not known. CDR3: CASSEGAGRQETQYF. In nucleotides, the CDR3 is TGTGCCAGCAGTGAGGGGGCAGGGAGACAAGAGACCCAGTACTTC.